The 10 T cell receptor beta chains given below trace back to one sample, sequenced in a study of response to subunit inactivated influenza vaccine. From the RT-PCR reads, TCRdb called clonotypes with MiXCR, one entry per CDR3 protein. This table has 600,000 to 850,000 distinct CDR3 sequences, 14% appearing once. Sequenced material: PBMCs from blood, taken 14 days before vaccination. The receptors were sampled from a middle-aged man who received an inactivated influenza vaccine.

This clonotype has ten or more counts. The rearrangement joins TRBV9 to TRBJ2-1; D is uncertain. The V end lost 3 bases, the J end lost 0 bases, and 7 bases lay between the germline ends. The CDR3 loop spans 14 amino acids. CDR1 and CDR2 from the germline V gene are SGDLS and YYNGEE. The CDR3 protein is CASSDYNSYNEQFF. Here the CDR3 DNA reads TGTGCCAGCAGCGACTATAACTCCTACAATGAGCAGTTCTTC.

The V gene is TRBV7-2, the J gene TRBJ2-3; D call uncertain. Germline V CDR1 and CDR2: SGHTA, FQGNSA. V was cut by 1 base and J by 3 bases, with 14 bases left in between. This CDR3 contains 16 residues. The CDR3 DNA reads as TGTGCCAGCAGCTTAGATCCAGTCGGGCGTACAGATACGCAGTATTTT. Encoded protein: CASSLDPVGRTDTQYF. The entire variable domain, with the rest obtained from reference TRBV7-2 and TRBJ2-3, is as follows: GAGVSQSPSNKVTEKGKDVELRCDPISGHTALYWYRQSLGQGLEFLIYFQGNSAPDKSGLPSDRFSAERTGGSVSTLTIQRTQQEDSAVYLCASSLDPVGRTDTQYFGPGTRLTVL.

This clonotype was seen a handful of times. V and J are TRBV4-1 and TRBJ1-1, with D tentatively TRBD1 (6 bases). There are 15 residues in the CDR3. The V end lost 4 bases, the J end lost 1 base, and 13 bases lay between the germline ends. The V gene's germline CDR1 is MGHRA and CDR2 YSYEKL. The CDR3 loop is CASSPRTDWNTEAFF. CDR3 nucleotides: TGCGCCAGCAGCCCGAGGACAGACTGGAACACTGAAGCTTTCTTT.

The chain uses TRBV20-1 and TRBJ1-4; D not resolved. V lost 1 base and J 4 bases, leaving 7 bases between the germline ends. The germline V gene has CDR1 DFQATT and CDR2 SNEGSKA (reference sequence). CDR3 length equals 13 residues. In DNA, the CDR3 is TGCAGTGCTAGAGGTCAGAGTAATGAAAAACTGTTTTTT. As protein: CSARGQSNEKLFF.

The sample holds a few counts of this clonotype. The chain joins TRBV20-1 to TRBJ1-5; D not resolved. The CDR3 contains 15 residues. The germline CDR1 and CDR2 sequences are DFQATT and SNEGSKA (reference sequence). The V end lost 2 bases, the J end lost 2 bases, and 13 bases lay between the germline ends. The DNA for the CDR3 is TGCAGTGCTAGACATGGCGGGCAGGGCAATCAGCCCCAGCATTTT. Its protein product is CSARHGGQGNQPQHF.

This clonotype was picked up a small number of times. The rearrangement uses TRBV28 and TRBJ2-2; perhaps TRBD2 as D (5 bases). The CDR3 covers 16 residues. The germline gives CDR1 MDHEN, CDR2 SYDVKM. V lost 5 bases, J lost 6 bases, and 19 bases lay in between. Here the CDR3 DNA reads TGTGCCAGCAGTCCGTTGACCCACTCGGGGTCCGGGGAGCTGTTTTTT. The encoded protein is CASSPLTHSGSGELFF.

V is TRBV7-9 and J is TRBJ1-2; a weak D match, TRBD1 (5 bases). The CDR3 has 12 amino acids. The V gene's germline CDR1 is SEHNR and CDR2 FQNEAQ (reference sequence). The V gene lost 4 bases and the J gene lost 8 bases, with 11 bases spanning the gap. CDR3 protein: CASSSGGIGYTF. The CDR3 region has the DNA TGTGCCAGCAGCTCCGGGGGGATAGGCTACACCTTC.

This clonotype was recorded a few times. The chain employs TRBV20-1 and TRBJ2-7; 9 bases line up with TRBD2. The germline gives CDR1 DFQATT, CDR2 SNEGSKA (reference sequence). V lost 3 bases to trimming and J lost 4 bases; unmatched junction nucleotides: 4. The CDR3 sequence is 13 residues long. As DNA, the CDR3 is TGCAGTGCTAGTGCCCTAGCGGGGTACGAGCAGTACTTC. As protein: CSASALAGYEQYF.

A few counts support this clonotype. The chain combines TRBV12-3 or TRBV12-4 with TRBJ1-2, with D possibly TRBD1 on 5 matching bases. V gave up 2 bases and J gave up 4 bases, with 14 bases separating them. This CDR3 comprises 15 residues. For the CDR3, the DNA is TGTGCCAGCAGTTTATCCAACCGGGACTCCTATGGCTACACCTTC. Translating it yields CASSLSNRDSYGYTF.

The rearrangement uses TRBV20-1 and TRBJ2-7; D is unclear. Germline V gives CDR1 DFQATT, CDR2 SNEGSKA (reference sequence). The CDR3 has 12 amino acids. Trimming removed 6 bases at V and 3 bases at J, with 12 bases between. The CDR3 DNA reads as TGCAGTGCCCAGAAGGGCCGCTACGAGCAGTACTTC. It is translated as CSAQKGRYEQYF.